A single sample is the source of the 21 T cell receptor beta chains below, sequenced in a study of tumor-infiltrating lymphocytes in glioblastoma multiforme. TCR beta libraries were built from RNA through three nested multiplex PCR rounds using modified ARM-PCR. MiXCR, run by TCRdb on the multiplex PCR reads, gives a single entry per CDR3 protein. This sample has thousands of distinct CDR3 sequences, with around two thirds found just once. The sample taken for sequencing was brain tumor tissue. All receptors derive from a male donor with glioblastoma.

Comments on this clonotype: Mismatch with germline at one junction end may stem from a read error. The rearrangement joins TRBV30 to TRBJ1-5; D ambiguous. CDR1 and CDR2 from the germline V gene are GTSNPN and SVGIG (reference sequence). This CDR3 spans 12 amino acids. CDR3 protein: CAWSVVNQPQHF. The CDR3 DNA reads as TGCGCCTGGAGTGTGGTTAATCAGCCCCAGCATTTT.

J is TRBJ2-1 and V is TRBV11-2, with D unresolved. This CDR3 has 13 residues. CDR1 is SGHAT and CDR2 is FQNNGV in the germline V gene. The CDR3 protein is CANSLGMGNEQFF. CDR3 coding DNA: TGTGCAAACAGCTTAGGTATGGGGAATGAGCAGTTCTTC. Full variable domain (rest looked up from reference TRBV11-2 and TRBJ2-1): EAGVAQSPRYKIIEKRQSVAFWCNPISGHATLYWYQQILGQGPKLLIQFQNNGVVDDSQLPKDRFSAERLKGVDSTLKIQPAKLEDSAVYLCANSLGMGNEQFFGPGTRLTVL.

Only one count was recorded for this clonotype. Germline and junction disagree at one end, which may indicate a read error. The chain joins TRBV4-1 to TRBJ2-7; 14 bases map to TRBD2. This CDR3 has 18 amino acids. The germline gives CDR1 MGHRA, CDR2 YSYEKL. CDR3 loop: CASSQDEAGLAGVYGQYF. CDR3 nucleotides: TGCGCCAGCAGCCAAGATGAGGCGGGACTAGCGGGGGTCTACGGGCAGTACTTC.

This rearrangement joins TRBV20-1 to TRBJ2-1; 8 nucleotides match TRBD2. V lost 5 bases and J lost 7; bases outside the gene matches: 10. CDR3 size: 14 residues. Germline loops: CDR1 DFQATT, CDR2 SNEGSKA (reference sequence). This CDR3 is CSAPRGGRDNEQFF. DNA for the CDR3: TGCAGTGCTCCCCGGGGGGGCCGGGATAATGAGCAGTTCTTC.

The chain has TRBV6-2 or TRBV6-3 and TRBJ2-6; a weak D match, TRBD1 (6 bases). Between the trimmed V and J ends, which lost 2 bases and 0 bases, there was a span of 8 bases. Germline CDR1 MNHEY, CDR2 SVGEGT. This CDR3 spans 16 amino acids. CDR3 sequence: CASSYGQISGANVLTF. CDR3 coding DNA: TGTGCCAGCAGTTACGGACAGATCTCTGGGGCCAACGTCCTGACTTTC.

This clonotype was seen only a few times. V and J are TRBV20-1 and TRBJ2-1, with TRBD1 matching over 7 bases. Germline V gene lookup returns CDR1 DFQATT and CDR2 SNEGSKA (reference sequence). The CDR3 is made up of 12 amino acids. The junction had 5 bases not matched to a gene; V was cut back by 8 bases and J by 4 bases. This CDR3 is CSSEDRYNEQFF. CDR3 nucleotides: TGCAGTTCCGAGGACAGGTACAATGAGCAGTTCTTC.

As regards this clonotype: A junction end diverges from the germline sequence, so it may reflect a read error. V and J are TRBV7-9 and TRBJ1-2; D might be TRBD1 (5 bases). Germline V CDR1 and CDR2: SEHNR, FQNEAQ (reference sequence). The CDR3 runs 13 residues. CDR3 in amino acids: CAGSVGDKYGYTF. CDR3 bases: TGTGCCGGCAGCGTGGGGGATAAATATGGCTACACCTTC.

Note on this clonotype: Without the conserved terminal phenylalanine or tryptophan, this CDR3 likely stems from a read error. J is TRBJ2-7 and V is TRBV11-2; 7 bases fit TRBD2. The CDR3 runs 13 residues. The germline V gene encodes CDR1 SGHAT and CDR2 FQNNGV. With 5 bases clipped from V and 7 bases from J, the junction kept 8 bases outside the gene matches. The CDR3 spells CASSPPGLDEQYI. In DNA, the CDR3 is TGTGCCAGCAGCCCCCCAGGACTAGATGAGCAGTACATC.

Points on this clonotype: This CDR3 fails to terminate in the conserved phenylalanine or tryptophan, so it likely reflects a read error. The CDR3: CAGSLDRGNEQFL. The CDR3 bases are TGTGCCGGCAGCCTTGATAGGGGGAATGAGCAGTTCCTC. This sequence joins TRBV11-2 and TRBJ2-1; D is possibly TRBD1 (6 bases). Germline V lookup: CDR1 SGHAT, CDR2 FQNNGV. This CDR3 is built from 13 residues.

As for this clonotype: A read error may account for a junction end that differs from germline. V and J are TRBV11-1 and TRBJ2-5; TRBD1 agrees at 9 bases. The CDR3 runs to 15 residues. Germline CDR1 and CDR2: SGHAT and FQDESV (reference sequence). CDR3 sequence (DNA): TGTGCCAGCAGCCGAATCACAGGGGGCAGAGAGACCCACTACTTC. Translating gives CASSRITGGRETHYF.

The chain is built from TRBV6-5 and TRBJ2-5; perhaps TRBD2 as D (6 bases). Trimming shortened V by 6 bases and J by 4 bases, and 9 bases separated the two germline ends. Germline CDR1 MNHEY, CDR2 SVGAGI. This CDR3 spans 12 amino acids. The CDR3 sequence is CASRGGVETQYF. The CDR3 bases are TGTGCCAGCAGAGGCGGGGTAGAGACCCAGTACTTC.

About this clonotype: Germline and junction disagree at one end, which may indicate a read error. This chain links TRBV6-6 with TRBJ1-1, with 9 bases that match TRBD1. The CDR3 extends over 16 amino acids. Germline values: CDR1 MNHNY, CDR2 SVGAGI (reference sequence). DNA of the CDR3: TGTGCTAGCAGTTCGACAGGGGGATCTGTGAACACTGAAGCTTTCTTT. This codes for CASSSTGGSVNTEAFF.

The rearrangement links TRBV12-3 or TRBV12-4 to TRBJ2-1; D is perhaps TRBD2 (6 bases). The V gene lost 2 bases and the J gene lost 6 bases, with 20 bases spanning the gap. The CDR3 runs 17 residues. CDR3 DNA sequence: TGTGCCAGCAGTTTATTTGCCGTGGGGGGTTCTGGCAATGAGCAGTTCTTC. Translating gives CASSLFAVGGSGNEQFF.

Comments on this clonotype: A junction boundary mismatches the germline segment, possibly from a read error. The rearrangement joins TRBV5-4 to TRBJ2-4, with D uncertain. The CDR3 has 14 amino acids. The germline V gene encodes CDR1 SGHNT and CDR2 YYREEE (reference sequence). CDR3 sequence: CASSCWADENIQYF. The CDR3 bases are TGTGCCAGTAGCTGTTGGGCGGACGAAAACATTCAGTACTTC.

The V gene is TRBV20-1, the J gene TRBJ1-6; 7 bases are shared with TRBD1. This CDR3 region has 18 residues. Germline V gene lookup returns CDR1 DFQATT and CDR2 SNEGSKA (reference sequence). V trimming: 0 bases; J trimming: 2 bases; junction bases outside the gene matches: 10. The CDR3 protein is CSARDLTRGRTYNSPLHF. DNA of the CDR3: TGCAGTGCTAGAGATTTAACCAGGGGGAGGACCTATAATTCACCCCTCCACTTT.

The rearrangement links TRBV5-4 to TRBJ2-5; D unresolved. The CDR3 is 13 residues long. Germline loops: CDR1 SGHNT, CDR2 YYREEE (reference sequence). Trimming took 1 base from V and 5 from J, leaving 9 bases between them. CDR3 sequence (DNA): TGTGCCAGCAGCTTGACACCTCTGGAGACCCAGTACTTC. This encodes CASSLTPLETQYF.

CDR3 protein: CSASTFGSAAVKQYF. The CDR3 coding sequence is TGCAGTGCTAGCACATTCGGGAGTGCGGCCGTCAAGCAGTACTTC. The rearrangement joins TRBV20-1 to TRBJ2-7, with D possibly being TRBD2 (6 bases). The CDR3 consists of 15 residues. V was cut by 3 bases and J by 8 bases, with 23 bases left in between. Germline loops: CDR1 DFQATT, CDR2 SNEGSKA (reference sequence).

Notes on this clonotype: Relative to the germline gene, one junction end is altered; a read error may explain this. The chain is built from TRBV6-6 and TRBJ1-1, with 9 bases aligning to TRBD1. The length of the CDR3 is 14 residues. CDR1 MNHNY and CDR2 SVGAGI come from the germline V gene (reference sequence). The DNA of the CDR3 is TGTGCCAGCAGTTCACAGGGGGCGATGACTGAAGCTTGCTTT. Translated, it gives CASSSQGAMTEACF.

This chain joins TRBV4-1 and TRBJ1-1, with TRBD1 matching over 7 bases. Trimming took 2 bases from V and 2 from J; bases not matched to a gene: 8. Per germline, CDR1 MGHRA and CDR2 YSYEKL. The CDR3 totals 16 residues. The CDR3 nucleotides read TGCGCCAGCAGCCAACTCCCAGGGGGACTTAACACTGAAGCTTTCTTT. Protein product: CASSQLPGGLNTEAFF.

On this clonotype itself: One end of the junction does not line up with germline, which may come from a read error. The chain uses TRBV20-1 and TRBJ2-1; possibly TRBD1 for D (5 bases). The CDR3 length is 14 residues. Germline assignment: CDR1 DFQATT and CDR2 SNEGSKA (reference sequence). The CDR3 loop reads CSARDGAGPYEQFF. The CDR3 coding sequence is TGCAGTGCTAGAGATGGGGCAGGGCCGTATGAACAGTTCTTC.

The chain uses TRBV6-1 and TRBJ2-7, with 7 bases lining up with TRBD1. Per germline, CDR1 MNHNS and CDR2 SASEGT. CDR3 length equals 13 residues. V lost 6 bases and J lost 2; bases outside the gene matches: 4. For the CDR3, the DNA is TGTGCCAGCAGCCCAGGGGGTCCCTACGAGCAGTACTTC. It codes for CASSPGGPYEQYF.